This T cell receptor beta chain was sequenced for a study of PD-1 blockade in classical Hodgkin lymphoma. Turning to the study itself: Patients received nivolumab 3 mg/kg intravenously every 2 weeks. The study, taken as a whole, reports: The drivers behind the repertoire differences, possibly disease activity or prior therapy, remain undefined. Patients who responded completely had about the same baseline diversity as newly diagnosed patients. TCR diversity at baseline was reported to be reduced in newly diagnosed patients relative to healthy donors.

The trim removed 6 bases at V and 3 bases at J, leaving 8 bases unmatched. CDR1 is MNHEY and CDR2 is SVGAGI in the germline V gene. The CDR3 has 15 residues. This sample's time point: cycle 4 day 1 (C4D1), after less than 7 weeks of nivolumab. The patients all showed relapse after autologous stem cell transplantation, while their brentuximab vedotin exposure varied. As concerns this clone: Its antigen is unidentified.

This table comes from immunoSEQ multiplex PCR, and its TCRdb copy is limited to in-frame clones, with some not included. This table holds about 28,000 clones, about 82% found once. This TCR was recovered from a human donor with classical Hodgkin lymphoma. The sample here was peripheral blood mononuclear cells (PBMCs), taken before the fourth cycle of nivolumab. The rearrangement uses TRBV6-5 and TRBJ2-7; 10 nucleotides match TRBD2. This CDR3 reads CASSQTSGNFYEQYF. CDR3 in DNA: TGTGCCAGCAGCCAAACTAGCGGGAATTTCTACGAGCAGTACTTC.